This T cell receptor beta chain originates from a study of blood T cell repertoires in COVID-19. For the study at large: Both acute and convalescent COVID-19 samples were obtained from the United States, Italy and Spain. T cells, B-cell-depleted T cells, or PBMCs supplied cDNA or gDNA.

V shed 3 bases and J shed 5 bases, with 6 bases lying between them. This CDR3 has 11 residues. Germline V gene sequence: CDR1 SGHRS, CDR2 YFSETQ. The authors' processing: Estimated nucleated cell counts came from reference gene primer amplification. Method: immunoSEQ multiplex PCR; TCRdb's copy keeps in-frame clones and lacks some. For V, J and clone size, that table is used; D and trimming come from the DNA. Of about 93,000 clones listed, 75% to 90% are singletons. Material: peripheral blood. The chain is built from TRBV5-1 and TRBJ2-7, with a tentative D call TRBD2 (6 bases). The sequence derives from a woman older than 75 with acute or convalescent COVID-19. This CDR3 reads CASSWGDEQYF. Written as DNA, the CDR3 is TGCGCCAGCAGCTGGGGGGACGAGCAGTACTTC.